This T cell receptor beta chain was sequenced in a study of vaccination and CD4 T cells after COVID-19. Described treatment: approximately nine-day PBMC culture with coronavirus spike peptide pools or control peptides (ViraFEST assay). Gathered ahead of the COVID-19 pandemic (2011-2018) were the CD4+ T cells of the unexposed donor. Once obtained from cultured CD4+ T cells, the DNA was sequenced using the Oncomine TCR Beta short-read assay. MiXCR was run by TCRdb on the PCR reads, yielding one entry per CDR3 protein. The data show 8,000 or so distinct CDR3 sequences, with 30% to 40% seen just once and 20% held by the top ten. Details on this clonotype: Its target is not known.

Germline V gives CDR1 SGHVS, CDR2 FQNEAQ. The CDR3 consists of 17 residues. Unmatched junction bases numbered 11, after V lost 2 bases and J lost 6 bases. The receptor was derived from a human donor in good health. V is TRBV7-8 and J is TRBJ2-1; TRBD1 agrees at 9 bases. Material for sequencing was CD4+ T cells from blood, cultured in vitro. The CDR3 DNA reads TGTGCCAGCAGCTTAAGAATCGGGACAGGGACTCTCAATGAGCAGTTCTTC. Translation gives CASSLRIGTGTLNEQFF.